The next 23 T cell receptor beta chains were all read from a single sample in a study of early T cells in non-severe SARS-CoV-2 infection. TCRdb passed the 5' RACE reads through MiXCR, listing each CDR3 protein once. The sample lists tens of thousands of distinct CDR3 sequences, roughly 8.8% occurring once. Sequencing was performed on whole blood. The receptors here all came from an adult who was a healthcare worker with PCR-confirmed SARS-CoV-2 infection or an uninfected control (not recorded which).

V gene TRBV6-5 combines with J gene TRBJ2-5, with D maybe TRBD1 (6 bases). This CDR3 region has 13 residues. Germline V gene lookup returns CDR1 MNHEY and CDR2 SVGAGI. V was shortened by 6 bases and J by 7 bases, with 15 bases between the two germline ends. CDR3 protein: CASSLTGRRTQYF. DNA of the CDR3: TGTGCCAGCAGCCTGACAGGTAGACGGACCCAGTACTTC.

This clonotype showed up just a few times. This chain connects TRBV3-1 to TRBJ1-1, with D unresolved. The CDR3 sequence is 12 residues long. Trimming removed 2 bases at V and 2 bases at J, with 3 bases between. Germline assignment: CDR1 LGHDT and CDR2 YNNKEL (reference sequence). The CDR3 sequence: CASSQFNTEAFF. The DNA for the CDR3 is TGTGCCAGCAGCCAATTTAACACTGAAGCTTTCTTT.

This clonotype was counted only a few times. The CDR3 here is CASSLGDRSFDTQYF. The CDR3 nucleotides read TGTGCCAGCAGCTTAGGAGACAGAAGTTTCGATACGCAGTATTTT. The V call is TRBV7-9, the J call TRBJ2-3, with a weak D call TRBD1 (5 bases). The CDR3 consists of 15 residues. Per the germline V gene, CDR1 is SEHNR and CDR2 is FQNEAQ (reference sequence). V was clipped by 1 base and J by 6 bases, with 14 bases between them.

This clonotype was seen only a few times. The chain carries TRBV9 and TRBJ2-7; 8 bases align to TRBD2. Germline V CDR1 and CDR2: SGDLS, YYNGEE. This CDR3 spans 16 amino acids. The ends lost 0 bases at V and 2 bases at J; junction bases unmatched: 7. The CDR3 sequence is CASSVGSGLDTYEQYF. The CDR3 coding sequence is TGTGCCAGCAGCGTAGGATCGGGACTAGATACCTACGAGCAGTACTTC. Looking up the rest from reference TRBV9 and TRBJ2-7 gives the full variable domain: DSGVTQTPKHLITATGQRVTLRCSPRSGDLSVYWYQQSLDQGLQFLIQYYNGEERAKGNILERFSAQQFPDLHSELNLSSLELGDSALYFCASSVGSGLDTYEQYFGPGTRLTVT.

The chain is built from TRBV12-3 or TRBV12-4 and TRBJ1-6, with TRBD1 matching 8 bases. The ends lost 5 bases at V and 9 bases at J; junction bases unmatched: 9. CDR3 length: 15 amino acids. CDR3 coding DNA: TGTGCCAGCAGTCCTCAGGGGGCCATAGGTTCACCCCTCCACTTT. Protein sequence: CASSPQGAIGSPLHF.

The chain is built from TRBV7-6 and TRBJ1-1, with TRBD1 identical over 8 bases. After removal of 1 base from V and 5 bases from J, the junction contained 6 bases not matched to a gene. The CDR3 length is 15 residues. CDR1 is SGHVS and CDR2 is FNYEAQ in the germline V gene. The chain's CDR3 is CASSLGQGAGTEAFF. For the CDR3, the DNA is TGTGCCAGCAGCTTAGGGCAGGGGGCCGGAACTGAAGCTTTCTTT.

This sequence joins TRBV10-2 and TRBJ1-2, with D possibly TRBD1 on 5 matching bases. There are 11 residues in the CDR3. V dropped 6 bases and J dropped 3 bases, with 5 bases sitting between them. Germline V gene data show CDR1 as WSHSY and CDR2 as SAAADI. CDR3 nucleotides: TGCGCCAGCAGGACAGACTATGGCTACACCTTC. Its translation: CASRTDYGYTF.

This clonotype was picked up many times. The chain recombines TRBV3-1 with TRBJ2-5; no clear D gene. V dropped 2 bases and J dropped 5 bases, with 12 bases sitting between them. Germline V gene lookup returns CDR1 LGHDT and CDR2 YNNKEL (reference sequence). CDR3 length: 14 residues. CDR3 coding DNA: TGTGCCAGCAGCCAAACGCTACTGAGTGAGACCCAGTACTTC. Translation: CASSQTLLSETQYF.

In this sample, this clonotype turned up many times. The rearrangement links TRBV5-1 to TRBJ1-2, with 7 bases aligning to TRBD1. Germline V CDR1 and CDR2: SGHRS, YFSETQ. The CDR3 spans 19 residues. With V trimmed by 1 base and J by 0 bases, 15 bases remained unmatched. Here the CDR3 DNA reads TGCGCCAGCAGCTTGTTCGGGACAGTCTTCGAGTCCCCTAACTATGGCTACACCTTC. Its translation is CASSLFGTVFESPNYGYTF.

The chain joins TRBV18 to TRBJ1-6, with 7 positions matching TRBD1. CDR1 is KGHSH, CDR2 LQKENI, per germline. Trimming cost V 4 bases and J 5 bases; bases outside gene matches: 5. This CDR3 region has 15 residues. The CDR3 sequence: CASSLGQENNSPLHF. The CDR3 DNA is TGTGCCAGCTCACTCGGACAGGAAAATAATTCACCCCTCCACTTT.

At least ten counts were recorded for this clonotype. The gene calls are TRBV7-9 and TRBJ2-1; D is undetermined. V gave up 5 bases and J gave up 8 bases, with 19 bases separating them. This CDR3 region has 15 residues. The germline V gene encodes CDR1 SEHNR and CDR2 FQNEAQ (reference sequence). The CDR3 is CASSNRVLNADEQFF. For the CDR3, the DNA is TGTGCCAGCAGCAACCGGGTCCTCAACGCCGATGAGCAGTTCTTC.

J is TRBJ2-7 and V is TRBV5-6; no reliable D call. The CDR3 totals 13 residues. V was clipped by 4 bases and J by 3 bases, with 11 bases between them. CDR1 and CDR2 from the germline V gene are SGHDT and YYEEEE. The CDR3, as DNA: TGTGCCAGCAGCGACGTGACCGGCTACGAGCAGTACTTC. Amino acids: CASSDVTGYEQYF.

This clonotype was observed a handful of times. The chain combines TRBV18 with TRBJ2-7; TRBD1 might be the D (6 bases). The germline V and J ends were trimmed by 8 bases and 2 bases, with 13 bases remaining between them. The CDR3 is 13 amino acids. Germline CDR1 KGHSH, CDR2 LQKENI. CDR3 protein: CASHGQLPYEQYF. In nucleotides, the CDR3 is TGTGCCAGCCACGGACAGCTCCCCTACGAGCAGTACTTC.

The chain employs TRBV20-1 and TRBJ1-6; 9 positions agree with TRBD1. The CDR3 is 16 residues long. Germline CDR1 and CDR2: DFQATT and SNEGSKA (reference sequence). V trimming: 0 bases; J trimming: 8 bases; junction bases outside the gene matches: 8. CDR3 residues: CSARDLGQGKYSPLHF. The CDR3 region has the DNA TGCAGTGCTAGAGATCTTGGACAGGGGAAGTATTCACCCCTCCACTTT.

The chain has TRBV28 and TRBJ2-1, with 7 bases matching TRBD1. Germline values: CDR1 MDHEN, CDR2 SYDVKM. The ends lost 4 bases at V and 0 bases at J; junction bases unmatched: 3. This CDR3 is 15 amino acids long. The CDR3 nucleotides read TGTGCCAGCAGTTCCGCAGGGGGCTCCTACAATGAGCAGTTCTTC. It is translated as CASSSAGGSYNEQFF.

The table lists this clonotype with many counts. This chain links TRBV20-1 with TRBJ2-1, with 9 bases lining up with TRBD2. The CDR3 has 17 residues. Germline assignment: CDR1 DFQATT and CDR2 SNEGSKA (reference sequence). V was clipped by 3 bases and J by 0 bases; unmatched bases: 9. CDR3: CSARDLLAGTSYNEQFF. The CDR3, as DNA: TGCAGTGCTAGGGATTTACTAGCGGGCACCTCCTACAATGAGCAGTTCTTC.

This clonotype turned up a few times. V is TRBV9 and J is TRBJ1-2; no clear D. The V and J ends lost 7 bases and 4 bases respectively, with 11 bases between them. Germline CDR1 reads SGDLS; CDR2 reads YYNGEE. This CDR3 is 12 amino acids long. The CDR3 loop reads CASGSVLYGYTF. The CDR3 DNA follows: TGTGCCAGCGGGTCGGTCCTCTATGGCTACACCTTC.

This clonotype was seen a handful of times. The genes are TRBV4-1 and TRBJ1-2; no clear D. Germline values: CDR1 MGHRA, CDR2 YSYEKL. CDR3 length: 16 amino acids. The V end lost 1 base, the J end lost 0 bases, and 12 bases lay between the germline ends. The CDR3 region has the DNA TGCGCCAGCAGCCAAGTGGCGGGGTCCGCTAACTATGGCTACACCTTC. This sequence encodes CASSQVAGSANYGYTF.

The chain joins TRBV18 to TRBJ1-1, with D uncertain. V was clipped by 3 bases and J by 0 bases, with 11 bases between them. The germline V gene encodes CDR1 KGHSH and CDR2 LQKENI. The CDR3 consists of 15 residues. Here the CDR3 DNA reads TGTGCCAGCTCACCCCGACCCCCTTTGAACACTGAAGCTTTCTTT. Protein sequence: CASSPRPPLNTEAFF.

The gene calls are TRBV11-1 and TRBJ2-5, with no clear D. The V end was cut by 5 bases, the J end by 5 bases, with 15 bases between. CDR3 size: 14 residues. Germline V lookup: CDR1 SGHAT, CDR2 FQDESV (reference sequence). The CDR3 protein is CASSRRALGETQYF. The CDR3, as DNA: TGTGCCAGCAGCCGCCGAGCGCTGGGGGAGACCCAGTACTTC. Filled out from reference TRBV11-1 and TRBJ2-5, the complete variable domain reads EAEVAQSPRYKITEKSQAVAFWCDPISGHATLYWYRQILGQGPELLVQFQDESVVDDSQLPKDRFSAERLKGVDSTLKIQPAELGDSAMYLCASSRRALGETQYFGPGTRLLVL.

In its sample, this clonotype was seen many times. V is TRBV29-1 and J is TRBJ1-4; TRBD1 might be the D (5 bases). This CDR3 is built from 13 residues. The V end lost 7 bases, the J end lost 8 bases, and 17 bases lay between the germline ends. Per the germline V gene, CDR1 is SQVTM and CDR2 is ANQGSEA. CDR3 nucleotide sequence: TGCAGCGCGACAGCCCCGCAACTAGAAAAACTGTTTTTT. Amino acid sequence: CSATAPQLEKLFF.

This rearrangement joins TRBV6-5 to TRBJ1-6, with D perhaps TRBD1 (5 bases). Trimming removed 5 bases at V and 7 bases at J, with 6 bases between. Germline CDR1 MNHEY, CDR2 SVGAGI. The CDR3 contains 12 residues. The CDR3 DNA is TGTGCCAGCAGTACAGGCAATTCACCCCTCCACTTT. As protein: CASSTGNSPLHF.

The chain employs TRBV20-1 and TRBJ1-1, with 7 bases identical to TRBD1. This CDR3 contains 17 residues. Losses at the gene ends were 3 bases for V and 0 bases for J; bases not matched to a gene: 13. Germline V gene data show CDR1 as DFQATT and CDR2 as SNEGSKA (reference sequence). The CDR3 DNA sequence: TGCAGTGCTAGCTTACACTGGGGACAGCCGATGAACACTGAAGCTTTCTTT. It yields the protein CSASLHWGQPMNTEAFF.